This entry concerns a single TCR beta chain. The CDR3 extends over 15 amino acids. CDR1 MDHEN and CDR2 SYDVKM come from the germline V gene. Trimming took 3 bases from V and 7 from J, leaving 13 bases between them. The data are from a study of blood T cell repertoires in COVID-19. TCRdb keeps only in-frame clones here, not all; method: immunoSEQ multiplex PCR. The sample consists of roughly 120,000 clones, about nine tenths of them appearing once. Sequencing was performed on peripheral blood. The sequence came from a human donor in a cohort sampled during active COVID-19. The V gene is TRBV28, the J gene TRBJ1-6; D not resolved. CDR3 region: CASSLLRTANSPLHF. DNA of the CDR3: TGTGCCAGCAGTTTGCTCCGAACAGCCAATTCACCCCTCCACTTT.